The 10 T cell receptor beta chains reported below all come from one sample, sequenced in a study of blood T cell repertoires in COVID-19. Libraries were prepared by immunoSEQ multiplex PCR; TCRdb keeps only in-frame clonotypes and omits some of them. This table holds 150,000 or so clones, around 87% found once. Sequenced material: PBMCs or T cells enriched from blood (not recorded which). The receptor set was obtained from a woman in her twenties or thirties with acute COVID-19.

CDR3 protein: CASSLDRFNEQFF. The CDR3 DNA follows: TGTGCCAGCAGTTTGGACAGGTTCAATGAGCAGTTCTTC. V is TRBV6-2 or TRBV6-3 and J is TRBJ2-1, with TRBD1 matching over 7 bases. Germline V CDR1 and CDR2: MNHEY, SVGEGT. This CDR3 spans 13 amino acids. Trimming at V came to 4 bases and at J to 6 bases, leaving 3 bases not matched to a gene.

This sequence joins TRBV9 and TRBJ1-4; maybe TRBD1 (5 bases). Germline loops: CDR1 SGDLS, CDR2 YYNGEE. V was pared by 4 bases and J by 8 bases, with 12 bases between. CDR3 length: 13 residues. CDR3 DNA sequence: TGTGCCAGCAGCACTCGACCAGGGGAAAAACTGTTTTTT. Its translation: CASSTRPGEKLFF.

The chain combines TRBV6-6 with TRBJ1-2, with a weak D call TRBD1 (6 bases). There are 14 residues in the CDR3. Germline lookup yields CDR1 MNHNY and CDR2 SVGAGI (reference sequence). V was trimmed by 2 bases and J by 6 bases, leaving 13 bases between them. CDR3 loop: CASSYRGTENGYTF. CDR3 DNA: TGTGCCAGCAGTTACAGGGGGACGGAAAATGGCTACACCTTC.

The V call is TRBV28, the J call TRBJ1-4, with D unresolved. The CDR3 totals 14 residues. Germline V lookup: CDR1 MDHEN, CDR2 SYDVKM. V lost 4 bases to trimming and J lost 0 bases, with 6 bases between them. CDR3 amino acids: CASSYAATNEKLFF. DNA of the CDR3: TGTGCCAGCAGTTATGCAGCAACTAATGAAAAACTGTTTTTT.

V and J are TRBV7-9 and TRBJ1-1, with a weak D call TRBD1 (5 bases). The CDR3 has 12 residues. Germline assignment: CDR1 SEHNR and CDR2 FQNEAQ (reference sequence). V gave up 5 bases and J gave up 8 bases, with 12 bases separating them. CDR3 in DNA: TGTGCCAGCAGCGGGGACTTGTTGGAAGCTTTCTTT. Amino acid sequence: CASSGDLLEAFF.

The rearrangement links TRBV28 to TRBJ1-2; D unresolved. The V end was cut by 3 bases, the J end by 6 bases, with 11 bases between. Germline V gene lookup returns CDR1 MDHEN and CDR2 SYDVKM. CDR3 length equals 13 residues. The CDR3 here is CASSLREPDGYTF. Written as DNA, the CDR3 is TGTGCCAGCAGTTTGCGGGAACCCGATGGCTACACCTTC.

This clone was detected once. The chain uses TRBV12-3 or TRBV12-4 and TRBJ1-5; D remains unclear. CDR3 length equals 13 residues. The V and J ends lost 3 bases and 7 bases respectively, with 10 bases between them. Here the CDR3 DNA reads TGTGCCAGCAGTTTGGTCCAGGCCCAGCCCCAGCATTTT. This gives the protein CASSLVQAQPQHF.

The chain combines TRBV20-1 with TRBJ2-1; 8 bases agree with TRBD2. This CDR3 spans 18 amino acids. Germline trimming cut 3 bases from V and 1 base from J; bases unmatched to any gene: 14. Per germline, CDR1 DFQATT and CDR2 SNEGSKA (reference sequence). CDR3 amino acids: CSASLLLAGAMSYNEQFF. The CDR3, as DNA: TGCAGTGCTAGTCTCCTCCTAGCGGGTGCTATGTCCTACAATGAGCAGTTCTTC.

The CDR3 is CSASRPGGFYEQYF. The CDR3 coding sequence is TGCAGTGCTAGTCGTCCAGGGGGTTTCTACGAGCAGTACTTC. The rearrangement links TRBV20-1 to TRBJ2-7; 7 bases line up with TRBD1. J gave up 3 bases and V 3 bases, and 8 bases lay outside the gene matches. CDR3 size: 14 residues. Germline assignment: CDR1 DFQATT and CDR2 SNEGSKA (reference sequence).

The chain combines TRBV18 with TRBJ2-2; perhaps TRBD1 as D (5 bases). V dropped 3 bases and J dropped 2 bases, with 13 bases sitting between them. Germline-derived CDR1 and CDR2 are KGHSH and LQKENI. This CDR3 comprises 16 residues. CDR3 coding DNA: TGTGCCAGCTCACCGCAGGGTTCAACCAACACCGGGGAGCTGTTTTTT. Translation gives CASSPQGSTNTGELFF. Full variable domain (outside the CDR3, taken from reference TRBV18 and TRBJ2-2): NAGVMQNPRHLVRRRGQEARLRCSPMKGHSHVYWYRQLPEEGLKFMVYLQKENIIDESGMPKERFSAEFPKEGPSILRIQQVVRGDSAAYFCASSPQGSTNTGELFFGEGSRLTVL.